These 13 T cell receptor beta chains originate from one sample sequenced in a study of T cell responses to AZD1222 COVID-19 vaccine. Assay used: immunoSEQ multiplex PCR; TCRdb lists only in-frame clones, some missing. The table records 55,000 to 80,000 clones, roughly nine tenths of them present only once. Sequenced here: peripheral blood, sampled 28 days after the second AZD1222 dose. The receptors were sampled from an adult who received the AZD1222 COVID-19 vaccine.

The count of this clone is one. The rearrangement links TRBV19 to TRBJ1-2, with 7 bases that match TRBD1. This CDR3 is built from 14 residues. The J segment lost 2 bases and the V segment lost 7 bases, leaving 7 bases of the junction unmatched. Germline-derived CDR1 and CDR2 are LNHDA and SQIVND (reference sequence). The CDR3 nucleotides are TGTGCCAGTACCCTCGACAGGGTGAACTATGGCTACACCTTC. This gives the protein CASTLDRVNYGYTF.

This chain uses TRBV24-1 with TRBJ2-1; unclear D gene. The CDR3 sequence is 15 residues long. The V end was cut by 0 bases, the J end by 5 bases, with 10 bases between. Germline CDR1 reads KGHDR; CDR2 reads SFDVKD. CDR3 amino acids: CATSDLTNSDNEQFF. DNA of the CDR3: TGTGCCACCAGTGATTTGACGAACTCTGACAATGAGCAGTTCTTC.

The chain employs TRBV9 and TRBJ1-2; D perhaps matches TRBD1 (6 bases). This CDR3 is 14 amino acids long. Germline assignment: CDR1 SGDLS and CDR2 YYNGEE. Trimming removed 3 bases from V and 5 bases from J, with 14 bases in between. CDR3 amino acids: CASSAEDSSYGYTF. CDR3 bases: TGTGCCAGCAGCGCAGAGGACAGCAGTTATGGCTACACCTTC.

V is TRBV6-5 and J is TRBJ1-6; weak D call: TRBD1 (5 bases). The CDR3 has 16 amino acids. The V and J ends lost 0 bases and 3 bases respectively, with 9 bases between them. Germline V gene lookup returns CDR1 MNHEY and CDR2 SVGAGI. CDR3 amino acids: CASSYSQGNYNSPLHF. The CDR3 nucleotides are TGTGCCAGCAGTTACTCCCAGGGAAACTATAATTCACCCCTCCACTTT.

The gene calls are TRBV6-5 and TRBJ2-5; no clear D gene. Between the trimmed V and J ends, which lost 6 bases and 5 bases, there was a span of 16 bases. The CDR3 has 14 residues. The germline V gene has CDR1 MNHEY and CDR2 SVGAGI. The CDR3 DNA follows: TGTGCCAGCAGCCGGGCAGCCCTCGGGGAGACCCAGTACTTC. This sequence encodes CASSRAALGETQYF.

This rearrangement joins TRBV6-1 to TRBJ1-1, with D maybe TRBD1 (5 bases). V was clipped by 7 bases and J by 0 bases, with 15 bases between them. The germline CDR1 and CDR2 sequences are MNHNS and SASEGT. This CDR3 has 15 amino acids. The CDR3 region has the DNA TGTGCCAGCACCGACGCGACAGTCTTGAACACTGAAGCTTTCTTT. As protein: CASTDATVLNTEAFF.

This clone came up once. The gene calls are TRBV4-1 and TRBJ1-1, with D perhaps matching TRBD1 (6 bases). V lost 5 bases and J 5 bases, leaving 15 bases between the germline ends. The CDR3 is 14 amino acids. Germline values: CDR1 MGHRA, CDR2 YSYEKL. The CDR3 here is CASSGPLRGTEAFF. CDR3 bases: TGCGCCAGCAGCGGCCCACTCAGGGGAACTGAAGCTTTCTTT.

The chain combines TRBV10-1 with TRBJ2-7; D unresolved. The CDR3 covers 13 residues. The V end lost 3 bases, the J end lost 0 bases, and 6 bases lay between the germline ends. Germline V gene lookup returns CDR1 WNHNN and CDR2 SYGVQD (reference sequence). CDR3 sequence: CASSENPSYEQYF. CDR3 sequence (DNA): TGCGCCAGCAGTGAAAACCCCTCCTACGAGCAGTACTTC.

This clone was detected only a few times. DNA of the CDR3: TGTGCCAGCAGCTTAGTGGCGGGAGGGCCCGCCGAGCAGTACTTC. It encodes CASSLVAGGPAEQYF. The chain employs TRBV7-3 and TRBJ2-7, with 9 bases aligning to TRBD2. V shed 2 bases, J shed 6 bases, and the junction held 8 bases outside the gene matches. There are 15 residues in the CDR3. Germline CDR1 SGHTA, CDR2 FQGTGA.

This clone was recorded only once. The chain joins TRBV3-1 (or the pseudogene TRBV3-2) to TRBJ2-2, with 7 bases that match TRBD2. The trim removed 0 bases at V and 4 bases at J, leaving 20 bases unmatched. Germline CDR1 LGHDT, CDR2 YNNKEL (reference sequence). The CDR3 extends over 21 amino acids. CDR3 nucleotides: TGTGCCAGCAGCCAAGATAGCCTAGCGGCCTATTTAGCTGATCTCACCGGGGAGCTGTTTTTT. Protein: CASSQDSLAAYLADLTGELFF.

This chain links TRBV4-2 with TRBJ2-2; 8 bases align to TRBD2. The CDR3 is 16 residues long. The germline gives CDR1 LGHNA, CDR2 YNFKEQ. The V segment lost 4 bases and the J segment 7 bases; nucleotides outside the gene matches: 11. CDR3: CASSPQPSGLGGELFF. DNA for the CDR3: TGTGCCAGCAGCCCCCAGCCTAGCGGGTTGGGCGGGGAGCTGTTTTTT.

In regard to this clone: At one end the junction does not follow the germline gene, possibly because of a read error. This chain joins TRBV6-2 or TRBV6-3 and TRBJ2-1; D might be TRBD1 (5 bases). Germline V gene data show CDR1 as MNHEY and CDR2 as SVGEGT. The CDR3 covers 11 residues. This chain's CDR3 is CASSYGQSYIF. The CDR3 bases are TGTGCCAGCAGTTATGGACAATCGTACATCTTC.

The chain recombines TRBV4-3 with TRBJ2-1; the match to TRBD2 covers 13 bases. The ends lost 3 bases at V and 4 bases at J; junction bases unmatched: 9. Germline CDR1 LGHNA, CDR2 YSLEER. The CDR3 spans 18 residues. The CDR3 region is CASSHGLAGEFEYNEQFF. CDR3 DNA: TGCGCCAGCAGCCACGGACTAGCGGGAGAGTTCGAGTACAATGAGCAGTTCTTC.